This T cell receptor (beta chain) comes out of a study of cytomegalovirus exposure and HLA in healthy donors. V was pared by 7 bases and J by 0 bases, with 10 bases between. The CDR3 runs to 13 residues. Germline values: CDR1 SGHRS, CDR2 YFSETQ. A multiplex PCR was run with 60 Vbeta primers and 13 Jbeta primers. Clones were sequenced by immunoSEQ multiplex PCR, and TCRdb holds only the in-frame ones, with some missing. The top ten hold 0.3% of the sample, which has 250,000 to 350,000 clones, about four fifths seen once. The chain uses TRBV5-1 and TRBJ1-2; possibly TRBD1 for D (5 bases). The sequenced material came from PBMCs. This clonotype originated in a girl aged 2-10 years in good health and CMV-seronegative. CDR3: CASGQATNYGYTF. CDR3 coding DNA: TGCGCCAGCGGACAAGCCACTAACTATGGCTACACCTTC.